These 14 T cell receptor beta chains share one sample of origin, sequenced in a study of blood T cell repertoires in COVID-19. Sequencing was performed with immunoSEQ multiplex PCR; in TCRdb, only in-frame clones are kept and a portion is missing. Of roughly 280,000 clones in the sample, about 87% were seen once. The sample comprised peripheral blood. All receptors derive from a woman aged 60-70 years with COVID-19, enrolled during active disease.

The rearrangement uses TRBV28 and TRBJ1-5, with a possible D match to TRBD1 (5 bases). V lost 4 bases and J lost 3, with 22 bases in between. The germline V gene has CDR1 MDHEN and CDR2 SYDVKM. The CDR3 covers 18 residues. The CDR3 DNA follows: TGTGCCAGCAGTTCGCCCCCATCGGGGGTAGTTCTCAATCAGCCCCAGCATTTT. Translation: CASSSPPSGVVLNQPQHF. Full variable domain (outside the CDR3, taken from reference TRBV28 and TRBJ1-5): DVKVTQSSRYLVKRTGEKVFLECVQDMDHENMFWYRQDPGLGLRLIYFSYDVKMKEKGDIPEGYSVSREKKERFSLILESASTNQTSMYLCASSSPPSGVVLNQPQHFGDGTRLSIL.

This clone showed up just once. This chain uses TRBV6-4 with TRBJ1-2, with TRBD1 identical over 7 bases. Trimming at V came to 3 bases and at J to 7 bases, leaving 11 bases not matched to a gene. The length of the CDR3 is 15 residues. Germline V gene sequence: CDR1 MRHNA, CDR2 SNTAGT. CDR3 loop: CASSEDWTGPSGYTF. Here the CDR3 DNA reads TGTGCCAGCAGTGAGGACTGGACAGGTCCCTCTGGCTACACCTTC.

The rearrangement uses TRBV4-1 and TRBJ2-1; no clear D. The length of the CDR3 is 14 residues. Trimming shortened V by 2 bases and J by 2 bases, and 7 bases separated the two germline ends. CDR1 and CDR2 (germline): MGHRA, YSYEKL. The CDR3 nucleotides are TGCGCCAGCAGCCAAACTCCGGCCTACAATGAGCAGTTCTTC. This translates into CASSQTPAYNEQFF.

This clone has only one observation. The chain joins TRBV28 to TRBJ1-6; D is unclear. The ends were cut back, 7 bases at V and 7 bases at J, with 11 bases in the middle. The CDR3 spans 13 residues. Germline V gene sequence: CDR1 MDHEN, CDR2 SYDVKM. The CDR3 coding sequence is TGTGCCAGCAACCCTGCCAGGAATTCACCCCTCCACTTT. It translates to CASNPARNSPLHF.

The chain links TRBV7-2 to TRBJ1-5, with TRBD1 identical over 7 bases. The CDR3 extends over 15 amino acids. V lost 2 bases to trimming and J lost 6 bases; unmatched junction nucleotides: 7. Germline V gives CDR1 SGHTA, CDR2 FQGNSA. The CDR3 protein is CASSLYEGASQPQHF. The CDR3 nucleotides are TGTGCCAGCAGCTTATATGAGGGGGCAAGTCAGCCCCAGCATTTT.

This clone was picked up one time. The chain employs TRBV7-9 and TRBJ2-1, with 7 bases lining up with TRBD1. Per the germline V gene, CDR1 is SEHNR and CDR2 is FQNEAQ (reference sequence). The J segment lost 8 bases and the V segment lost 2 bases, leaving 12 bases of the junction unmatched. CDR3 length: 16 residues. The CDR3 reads CASSLYRGIDSDEQFF. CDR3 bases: TGTGCCAGCAGCTTATACAGGGGTATTGACTCGGATGAGCAGTTCTTC.

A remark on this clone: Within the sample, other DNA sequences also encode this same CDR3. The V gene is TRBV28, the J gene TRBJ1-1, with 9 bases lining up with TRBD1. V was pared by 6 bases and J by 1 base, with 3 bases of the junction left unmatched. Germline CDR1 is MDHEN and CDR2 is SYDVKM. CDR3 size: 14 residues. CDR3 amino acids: CASRGQGTNTEAFF. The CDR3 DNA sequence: TGTGCCAGCAGAGGACAGGGGACGAACACTGAAGCTTTCTTT. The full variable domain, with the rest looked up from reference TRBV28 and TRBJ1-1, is DVKVTQSSRYLVKRTGEKVFLECVQDMDHENMFWYRQDPGLGLRLIYFSYDVKMKEKGDIPEGYSVSREKKERFSLILESASTNQTSMYLCASRGQGTNTEAFFGQGTRLTVV.

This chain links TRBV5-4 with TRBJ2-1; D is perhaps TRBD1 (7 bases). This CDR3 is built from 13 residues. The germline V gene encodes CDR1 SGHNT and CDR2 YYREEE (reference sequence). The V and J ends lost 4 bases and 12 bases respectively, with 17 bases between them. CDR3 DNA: TGTGCCAGCAGCCAGGGACAGCCGGAGGGGCAGTTCTTC. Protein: CASSQGQPEGQFF.

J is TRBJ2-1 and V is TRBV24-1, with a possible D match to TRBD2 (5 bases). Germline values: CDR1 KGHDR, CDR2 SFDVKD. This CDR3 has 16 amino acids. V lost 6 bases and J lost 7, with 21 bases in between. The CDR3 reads CATSRRSGLGGNEQFF. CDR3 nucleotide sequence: TGTGCCACCAGTAGGCGGAGCGGCCTAGGTGGGAATGAGCAGTTCTTC.

The CDR3 is CASSPPAIAGPRGGETQYF. CDR3 coding DNA: TGTGCCAGCAGCCCCCCGGCAATAGCGGGACCCAGAGGGGGGGAGACCCAGTACTTC. The chain joins TRBV28 to TRBJ2-5, with 8 nucleotides matching TRBD2. The junction had 23 bases not matched to a gene; V was cut back by 6 bases and J by 5 bases. CDR3 length: 19 amino acids. Germline loops: CDR1 MDHEN, CDR2 SYDVKM.

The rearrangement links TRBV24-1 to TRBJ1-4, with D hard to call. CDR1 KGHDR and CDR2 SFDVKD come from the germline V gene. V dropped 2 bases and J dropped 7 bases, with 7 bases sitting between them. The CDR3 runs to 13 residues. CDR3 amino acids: CATSDSLSEKLFF. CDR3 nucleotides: TGTGCCACCAGTGATTCCCTTAGTGAAAAACTGTTTTTT.

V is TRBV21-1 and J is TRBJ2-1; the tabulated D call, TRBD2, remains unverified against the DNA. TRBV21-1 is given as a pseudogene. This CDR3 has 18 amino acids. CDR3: CASSPRWLDRGSYNEQFF. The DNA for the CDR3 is TGTGCCAGCAGCCCTCGATGGCTAGATCGCGGGTCCTACAATGAGCAGTTCTTC.

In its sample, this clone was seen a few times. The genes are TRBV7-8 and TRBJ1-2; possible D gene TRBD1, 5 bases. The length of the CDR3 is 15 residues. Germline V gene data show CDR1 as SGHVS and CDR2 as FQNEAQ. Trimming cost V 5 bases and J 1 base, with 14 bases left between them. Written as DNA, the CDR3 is TGTGCCAGCAGCCCCATATGGGGCAGTAACTATGGCTACACCTTC. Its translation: CASSPIWGSNYGYTF. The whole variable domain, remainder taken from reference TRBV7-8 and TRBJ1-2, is GAGVSQSPRYKVAKRGQDVALRCDPISGHVSLFWYQQALGQGPEFLTYFQNEAQLDKSGLPSDRFFAERPEGSVSTLKIQRTQQEDSAVYLCASSPIWGSNYGYTFGSGTRLTVV.

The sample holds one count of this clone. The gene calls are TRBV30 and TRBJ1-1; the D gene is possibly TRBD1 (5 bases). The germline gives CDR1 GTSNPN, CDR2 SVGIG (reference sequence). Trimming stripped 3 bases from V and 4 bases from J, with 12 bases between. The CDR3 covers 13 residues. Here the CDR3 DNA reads TGTGCCTGGAGGGGGGAGGGGACCACTGAAGCTTTCTTT. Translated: CAWRGEGTTEAFF.